This T cell receptor beta chain was profiled in a study of blood T cell repertoires in COVID-19. V gave up 9 bases and J gave up 2 bases, with 8 bases separating them. The CDR3 contains 12 residues. Germline V gene lookup returns CDR1 LNHDA and CDR2 SQIVND (reference sequence). Assay used: immunoSEQ multiplex PCR; TCRdb lists only in-frame clones, some missing. The sample yields some 200,000 clones, about four fifths seen once. V gene TRBV19 combines with J gene TRBJ1-5, with D uncertain. Sequenced sample: PBMCs or T cells enriched from blood (not recorded which). The source is a woman between 50 and 59 years old with acute COVID-19. CDR3 nucleotide sequence: TGTGCCAGCACAATCGGCAATCAGCCCCAGCATTTT. Translating gives CASTIGNQPQHF. Variable domain in full (rest from reference TRBV19 and TRBJ1-5): DGGITQSPKYLFRKEGQNVTLSCEQNLNHDAMYWYRQDPGQGLRLIYYSQIVNDFQKGDIAEGYSVSREKKESFPLTVTSAQKNPTAFYLCASTIGNQPQHFGDGTRLSIL.